The text below deals with one TCR beta chain. What it recognizes is unknown. The germline CDR1 and CDR2 sequences are SNHLY and FYNNEI. There are 14 residues in the CDR3. The ends lost 6 bases at V and 4 bases at J; junction bases unmatched: 7. These data come from a study of cytomegalovirus exposure and HLA in healthy donors. Study-level background: The early release's HLA-typed donors yielded 65 million to 85 million unique TCRs. Broader study findings: The authors confirmed in vitro that a few CMV-associated chains were specific for CMV antigens. TCR association rates varied by HLA locus in a later analysis, with DRB1 highest and HLA-C lowest.

The PCR had 60 Vbeta and 13 Jbeta primers. TCRdb keeps only in-frame clones here, not all; method: immunoSEQ multiplex PCR. Of about 170,000 clones detected, 65% to 85% appear once; the ten largest clones hold about 5%. Sample: PBMCs. This receptor was obtained from a woman aged 50 to 60 in good health and CMV-seropositive. The rearrangement joins TRBV2 to TRBJ1-2; 8 bases map to TRBD1. The CDR3 DNA sequence: TGTGCCAGCAGACCCGGGACAGGCCTCTATGGCTACACCTTC. It translates to CASRPGTGLYGYTF.